This TCR beta chain was profiled in a study of OX40 agonist ivuxolimab in advanced cancers. Overall study context: A mean age of approximately 64 years, range roughly 23 to 85, was recorded, and over 65% were male. Partial responses were recorded for three patients, including one with hepatocellular carcinoma and two with cutaneous melanoma. The study, taken as a whole, reports: Normalized T-cell clonal expansion was also low in a subset of nonresponders. More expanded clones were seen, on average, in CD8+ T cells than in CD4+.

For this clone: What it recognizes is unknown.

The germline CDR1 and CDR2 sequences are MDHEN and SYDVKM. V was trimmed by 3 bases and J by 2 bases, leaving 15 bases between them. The CDR3 has 16 amino acids. Profiled with immunoSEQ multiplex PCR; TCRdb holds only in-frame clones, not every one. The sample records under 80,000 clones, 70% to 90% being singletons. The chain carries TRBV28 and TRBJ2-3; D may match TRBD1 or TRBD2 (5 bases each). This specimen was CD4+ or CD8+ T cells sorted from blood, taken in a trial of the OX40 agonist ivuxolimab. This TCR derives from an adult with an advanced solid tumor such as melanoma, head and neck, liver or kidney cancer. The CDR3 region is CASSFRSGAFTDTQYF. The CDR3 bases are TGTGCCAGCAGTTTTAGATCCGGGGCCTTCACAGATACGCAGTATTTT.